This paragraph reports one T cell receptor (beta chain). These data come from a study of T cell changes during pregnancy in multiple sclerosis. V was clipped by 6 bases and J by 4 bases, with 36 bases between them. The CDR3 has 21 residues. The V gene's germline CDR1 is MNHEY and CDR2 SMNVEV (reference sequence). Using immunoSEQ multiplex PCR, the repertoire was profiled, and TCRdb retains in-frame clones only, with some absent. The data show around 58,000 clones, roughly 89% seen once. Sequencing used CD4+ T cells from peripheral blood mononuclear cells, obtained after pregnancy. The chain recombines TRBV27 with TRBJ1-2; possible D gene TRBD1, 5 bases. The receptor was derived from a female donor in good health, enrolled as a control in a pregnancy study. Here the CDR3 DNA reads TGTGCCAGCAGGGCATCAAGCCTACTGAGATCAAGCCTAGGGACTCCCTATGGCTACACCTTC. Amino acids: CASRASSLLRSSLGTPYGYTF.